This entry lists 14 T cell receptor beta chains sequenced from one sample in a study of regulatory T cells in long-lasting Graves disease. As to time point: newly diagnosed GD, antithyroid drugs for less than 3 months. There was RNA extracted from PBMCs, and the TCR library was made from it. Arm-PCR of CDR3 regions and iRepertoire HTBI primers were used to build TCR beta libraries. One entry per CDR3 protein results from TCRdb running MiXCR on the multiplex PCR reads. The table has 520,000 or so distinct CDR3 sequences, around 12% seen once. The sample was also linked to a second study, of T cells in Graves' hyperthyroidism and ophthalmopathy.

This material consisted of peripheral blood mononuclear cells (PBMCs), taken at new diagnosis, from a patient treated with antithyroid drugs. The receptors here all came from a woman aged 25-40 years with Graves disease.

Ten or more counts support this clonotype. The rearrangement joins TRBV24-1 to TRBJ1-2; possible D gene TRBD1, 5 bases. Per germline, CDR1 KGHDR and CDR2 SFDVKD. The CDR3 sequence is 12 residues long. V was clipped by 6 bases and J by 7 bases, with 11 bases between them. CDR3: CATSPGLGGYTF. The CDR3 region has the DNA TGTGCCACCAGTCCAGGGTTGGGTGGCTACACCTTC.

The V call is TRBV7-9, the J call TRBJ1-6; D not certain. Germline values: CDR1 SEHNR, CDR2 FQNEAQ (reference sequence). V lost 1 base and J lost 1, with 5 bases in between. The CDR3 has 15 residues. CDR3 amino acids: CASSLGESYNSPLHF. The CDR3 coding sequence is TGTGCCAGCAGCTTAGGGGAGTCCTATAATTCACCCCTCCACTTT.

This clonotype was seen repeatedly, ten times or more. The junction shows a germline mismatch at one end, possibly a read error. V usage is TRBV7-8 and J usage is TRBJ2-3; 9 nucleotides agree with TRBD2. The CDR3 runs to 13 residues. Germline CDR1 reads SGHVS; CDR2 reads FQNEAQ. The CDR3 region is CASSIAGVDTQYF. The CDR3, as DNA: TGTGCCAGCAGCATAGCGGGAGTGGATACGCAGTATTTT. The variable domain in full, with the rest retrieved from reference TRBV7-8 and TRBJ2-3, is GAGVSQSPRYKVAKRGQDVALRCDPISGHVSLFWYQQALGQGPEFLTYFQNEAQLDKSGLPSDRFFAERPEGSVSTLKIQRTQQEDSAVYLCASSIAGVDTQYFGPGTRLTVL.

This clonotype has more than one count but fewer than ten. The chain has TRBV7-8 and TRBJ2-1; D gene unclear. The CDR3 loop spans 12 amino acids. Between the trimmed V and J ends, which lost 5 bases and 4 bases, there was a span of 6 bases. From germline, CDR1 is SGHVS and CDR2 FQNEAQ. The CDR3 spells CASSARYNEQFF. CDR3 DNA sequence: TGTGCCAGCAGCGCCCGATACAATGAGCAGTTCTTC.

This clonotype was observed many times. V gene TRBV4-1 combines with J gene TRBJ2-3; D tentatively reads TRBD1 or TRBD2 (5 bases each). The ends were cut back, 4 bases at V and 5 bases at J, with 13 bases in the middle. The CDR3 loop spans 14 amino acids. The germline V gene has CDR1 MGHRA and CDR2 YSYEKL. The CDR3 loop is CASSRRDALDTQYF. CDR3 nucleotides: TGCGCCAGCAGCCGACGGGACGCACTAGATACGCAGTATTTT.

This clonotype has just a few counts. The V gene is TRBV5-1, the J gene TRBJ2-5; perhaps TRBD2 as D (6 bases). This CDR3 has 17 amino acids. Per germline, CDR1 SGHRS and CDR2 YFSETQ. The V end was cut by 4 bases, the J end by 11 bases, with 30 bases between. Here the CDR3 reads CASSPDPGPSRGLTQYF. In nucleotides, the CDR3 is TGCGCCAGCAGCCCGGACCCGGGGCCGAGTCGGGGGTTAACGCAGTACTTC.

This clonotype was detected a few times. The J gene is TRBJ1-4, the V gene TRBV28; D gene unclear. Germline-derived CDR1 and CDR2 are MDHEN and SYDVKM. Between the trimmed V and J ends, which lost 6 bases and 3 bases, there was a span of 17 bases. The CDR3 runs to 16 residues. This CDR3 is CASSQPGRAANEKLFF. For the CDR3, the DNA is TGTGCCAGCAGCCAGCCCGGACGGGCGGCTAATGAAAAACTGTTTTTT.

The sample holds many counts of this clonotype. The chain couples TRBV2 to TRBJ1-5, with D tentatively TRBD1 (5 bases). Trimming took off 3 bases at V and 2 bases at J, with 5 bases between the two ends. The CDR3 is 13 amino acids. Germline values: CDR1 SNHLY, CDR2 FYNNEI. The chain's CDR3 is CASSEGGNQPQHF. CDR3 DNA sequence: TGTGCCAGCAGTGAGGGGGGCAATCAGCCCCAGCATTTT.

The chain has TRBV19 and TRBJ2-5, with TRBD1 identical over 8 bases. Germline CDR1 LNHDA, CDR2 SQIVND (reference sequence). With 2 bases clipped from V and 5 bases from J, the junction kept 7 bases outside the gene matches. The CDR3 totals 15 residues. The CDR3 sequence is CASSIQGARMETQYF. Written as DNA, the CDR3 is TGTGCCAGTAGTATACAGGGGGCGAGGATGGAGACCCAGTACTTC.

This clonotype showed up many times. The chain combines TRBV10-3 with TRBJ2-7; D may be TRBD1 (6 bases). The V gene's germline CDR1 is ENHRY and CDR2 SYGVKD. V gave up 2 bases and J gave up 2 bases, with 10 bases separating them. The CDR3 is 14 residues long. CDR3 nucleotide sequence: TGTGCCATCAGTGAGGACAGGAGTGCCTACGAGCAGTACTTC. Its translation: CAISEDRSAYEQYF.

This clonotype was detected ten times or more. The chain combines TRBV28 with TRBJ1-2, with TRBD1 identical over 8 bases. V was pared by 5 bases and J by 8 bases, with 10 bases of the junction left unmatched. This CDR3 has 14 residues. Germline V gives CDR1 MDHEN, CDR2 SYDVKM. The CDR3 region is CASSDIGQGKGYTF. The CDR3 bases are TGTGCCAGCAGTGATATAGGACAGGGAAAAGGCTACACCTTC.

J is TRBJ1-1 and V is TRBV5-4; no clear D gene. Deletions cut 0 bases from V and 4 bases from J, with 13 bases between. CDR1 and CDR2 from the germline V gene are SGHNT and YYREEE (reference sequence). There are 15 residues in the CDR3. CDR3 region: CASSLAPSAGTEAFF. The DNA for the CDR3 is TGTGCCAGCAGCTTGGCCCCCTCGGCGGGCACTGAAGCTTTCTTT.

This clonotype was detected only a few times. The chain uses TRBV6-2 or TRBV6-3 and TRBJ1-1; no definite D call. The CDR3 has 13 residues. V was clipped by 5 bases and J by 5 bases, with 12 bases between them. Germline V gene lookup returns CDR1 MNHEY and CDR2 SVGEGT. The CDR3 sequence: CASSKATRTEAFF. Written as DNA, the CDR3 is TGTGCCAGCAGTAAGGCGACGAGAACTGAAGCTTTCTTT.

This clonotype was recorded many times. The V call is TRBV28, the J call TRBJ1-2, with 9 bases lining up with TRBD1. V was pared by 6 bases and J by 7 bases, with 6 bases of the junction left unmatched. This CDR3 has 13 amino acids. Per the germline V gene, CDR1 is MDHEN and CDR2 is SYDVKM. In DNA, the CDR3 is TGTGCCAGCAGCACCGGGACAGGGATTGGCTACACCTTC. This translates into CASSTGTGIGYTF.